The 22 T cell receptor beta chains reported below all come from one sample, sequenced in a study of T-cell memory formation after mild COVID-19 (dated by TCRdb to about 2021). The library came from 5' RACE. Sequencing was performed on an Illumina NovaSeq 6000. In TCRdb, the public reads were trimmed at Q25 with fastp and aligned with MiXCR, with productive beta chains retained. Merged by CDR3 protein, the rows form single entries marked with the most common genes and DNA. Here the sample has some 130,000 distinct CDR3 sequences; approximately 25% occur a single time. Around 22% of the sample is taken by the ten largest. Sequencing was performed on PBMCs or a T cell subset sorted from them (not recorded which). The receptors come from an adult woman who had mild COVID-19 (a few samples of this study predate the infection). The sample titles of this study are shuffled in the database, so cell type and time point are left out; the donor was told from shared clones.

The rearrangement joins TRBV24-1 to TRBJ1-1; TRBD1 matches 8 bases. Per germline, CDR1 KGHDR and CDR2 SFDVKD. The CDR3 covers 12 residues. V shed 7 bases and J 7 bases; nucleotides not matched to a gene: 4. The CDR3 coding sequence is TGTGCCACCAGACCCGGGACAGGTGAAGCTTTCTTT. This translates into CATRPGTGEAFF.

By share, this clonotype counts as medium-sized. The chain recombines TRBV20-1 with TRBJ1-1; tentatively, D is TRBD1 (5 bases). The CDR3 is 14 amino acids. Per the germline V gene, CDR1 is DFQATT and CDR2 is SNEGSKA (reference sequence). V dropped 1 base and J dropped 3 bases, with 12 bases sitting between them. The chain's CDR3 is CSARGEVGDTEAFF. The CDR3 nucleotides are TGCAGTGCTAGAGGAGAGGTGGGGGACACTGAAGCTTTCTTT.

The J gene is TRBJ1-6, the V gene TRBV7-9; the D is unclear. The length of the CDR3 is 15 residues. The germline V and J ends were trimmed by 6 bases and 7 bases, with 16 bases remaining between them. In germline, CDR1 is SEHNR, CDR2 FQNEAQ (reference sequence). CDR3 region: CASSPVSSRNSPLHF. The CDR3 region has the DNA TGTGCCAGCAGTCCCGTTTCTTCTCGGAATTCACCCCTCCACTTT.

This chain joins TRBV9 and TRBJ2-5; D possibly matches TRBD1 or TRBD2 (6 bases each). CDR3 length equals 16 residues. The germline CDR1 and CDR2 sequences are SGDLS and YYNGEE. Trimming cost V 0 bases and J 0 bases, with 12 bases left between them. Here the CDR3 DNA reads TGTGCCAGCAGCGTAGAGGGGGGCTCGTACCAAGAGACCCAGTACTTC. Protein product: CASSVEGGSYQETQYF.

This clonotype was seen a few times. The chain has TRBV20-1 and TRBJ2-7; tentative D call: TRBD1 (6 bases). V was pared by 0 bases and J by 3 bases, with 12 bases between. CDR1 and CDR2 (germline): DFQATT, SNEGSKA (reference sequence). This CDR3 is built from 14 residues. The CDR3 sequence is CSARERQVLYEQYF. DNA for the CDR3: TGCAGTGCTAGAGAGAGACAGGTCCTCTACGAGCAGTACTTC.

The gene calls are TRBV4-2 and TRBJ2-5; 10 bases map to TRBD2. The V gene end was trimmed by 4 bases and the J gene end by 1 base; junction bases not matched to a gene: 3. CDR1 is LGHNA, CDR2 YNFKEQ, per germline. This CDR3 region has 15 residues. The DNA of the CDR3 is TGTGCCAGCAGCCGGACTAGCGGCCCCCAAGAGACCCAGTACTTC. It codes for CASSRTSGPQETQYF.

The chain employs TRBV12-3 or TRBV12-4 and TRBJ1-5; 8 bases match TRBD1. With V trimmed by 6 bases and J by 3 bases, 4 bases remained unmatched. This CDR3 has 14 amino acids. The chain's CDR3 is CASSRQGNNQPQHF. The CDR3 DNA sequence: TGTGCCAGCAGCCGACAGGGGAACAATCAGCCCCAGCATTTT.

This clonotype was picked up a small number of times. The chain combines TRBV4-2 with TRBJ2-2; 12 nucleotides match TRBD2. The CDR3 extends over 15 amino acids. In germline, CDR1 is LGHNA, CDR2 YNFKEQ. V shed 2 bases and J 6 bases; nucleotides not matched to a gene: 1. The CDR3 DNA sequence: TGTGCCAGCAGCCAAAGACTAGCGGGAGCCGGGGAGCTGTTTTTT. Amino acid sequence: CASSQRLAGAGELFF.

CDR3 nucleotide sequence: TGTGCCAGCAGTTTTGCCCAGGGGGCGCGAACAGATACGCAGTATTTT. Translating gives CASSFAQGARTDTQYF. The chain employs TRBV12-3 or TRBV12-4 and TRBJ2-3, with 8 bases lining up with TRBD1. The CDR3 is 16 residues long. J lost 3 bases, V lost 3 bases, and 8 bases had no gene match.

The chain uses TRBV27 and TRBJ2-2; D unclear. This CDR3 has 14 amino acids. CDR1 and CDR2 from the germline V gene are MNHEY and SMNVEV (reference sequence). The V end was cut by 0 bases, the J end by 3 bases, with 5 bases between. CDR3 nucleotide sequence: TGTGCCAGCAGTTTATCAGGGTACACCGGGGAGCTGTTTTTT. Translated, it gives CASSLSGYTGELFF.

This clonotype was recorded a few times. The chain combines TRBV19 with TRBJ2-3; D not certain. Between the trimmed V and J ends, which lost 7 bases and 1 base, there was a span of 3 bases. Germline values: CDR1 LNHDA, CDR2 SQIVND (reference sequence). This CDR3 comprises 11 residues. The CDR3 DNA sequence: TGTGCCAGTAAAGGCACAGATACGCAGTATTTT. Amino acids: CASKGTDTQYF.

This clonotype was found a few times. The chain links TRBV11-2 to TRBJ2-3; no clear D gene. Per germline, CDR1 SGHAT and CDR2 FQNNGV. The ends were cut back, 5 bases at V and 1 base at J, with 10 bases in the middle. The CDR3 consists of 14 residues. CDR3 nucleotides: TGTGCCAGCAGCCCACGACCCGGCACAGATACGCAGTATTTT. It encodes CASSPRPGTDTQYF.

This rearrangement joins TRBV29-1 to TRBJ2-1; D perhaps matches TRBD1 (6 bases). The germline V gene has CDR1 SQVTM and CDR2 ANQGSEA. This CDR3 region has 12 residues. V was cut by 6 bases and J by 0 bases, with 6 bases left in between. CDR3 amino acids: CSVQGSYNEQFF. The CDR3 nucleotides are TGCAGCGTACAGGGCTCCTACAATGAGCAGTTCTTC.

The rearrangement joins TRBV12-3 or TRBV12-4 to TRBJ2-1; D might be TRBD2 (5 bases). The CDR3 sequence is 15 residues long. V dropped 3 bases and J dropped 10 bases, with 19 bases sitting between them. The CDR3 DNA reads as TGTGCCAGCAGTTTCCCCAGCGGTAACAATGAGGAGCAGTTCTTC. Its protein is CASSFPSGNNEEQFF.

V is TRBV29-1 and J is TRBJ2-7, with TRBD1 matching 9 bases. V shed 7 bases and J 6 bases; nucleotides not matched to a gene: 4. This CDR3 has 11 residues. Germline-derived CDR1 and CDR2 are SQVTM and ANQGSEA. CDR3 DNA sequence: TGCAGCGCGGGGACAGGGAGCGAGCAGTACTTC. Its translation: CSAGTGSEQYF.

This chain joins TRBV12-3 or TRBV12-4 and TRBJ1-2; no clear D gene. The CDR3 is 16 residues long. The germline V and J ends were trimmed by 4 bases and 0 bases, with 15 bases remaining between them. The CDR3 DNA follows: TGTGCCAGCAGTTCGGAAAGGCGGGAACCTAACTATGGCTACACCTTC. As protein: CASSSERREPNYGYTF.

This chain links TRBV11-2 with TRBJ2-3; 11 bases map to TRBD2. V shed 3 bases, J shed 3 bases, and the junction held 8 bases outside the gene matches. Germline loops: CDR1 SGHAT, CDR2 FQNNGV. This CDR3 spans 17 amino acids. CDR3 DNA: TGTGCCAGCAGCTTTAATCCGGGACTAGCGGCTACAGATACGCAGTATTTT. It encodes CASSFNPGLAATDTQYF.

This chain joins TRBV4-1 and TRBJ1-1; no reliable D call. The CDR3 runs 13 residues. V shed 4 bases and J shed 8 bases, with 14 bases lying between them. Germline lookup yields CDR1 MGHRA and CDR2 YSYEKL. Here the CDR3 reads CASSPGPGREAFF. In nucleotides, the CDR3 is TGCGCCAGCAGCCCCGGCCCCGGACGGGAAGCTTTCTTT.

The rearrangement uses TRBV2 and TRBJ1-1; TRBD1 aligns across 8 bases. The V and J ends lost 6 bases and 7 bases, in that order; junction bases with no gene match: 10. This CDR3 has 14 amino acids. The germline V gene encodes CDR1 SNHLY and CDR2 FYNNEI. DNA for the CDR3: TGTGCCAGCAGCGAGACAGGGGAATCGGTTGAAGCTTTCTTT. Its translation is CASSETGESVEAFF.

This clonotype ranks as medium-sized. V usage is TRBV4-3 and J usage is TRBJ2-4, with 9 bases that match TRBD1. The J segment lost 7 bases and the V segment lost 2 bases, leaving 9 bases of the junction unmatched. In germline, CDR1 is LGHNA, CDR2 YSLEER. The CDR3 length is 16 residues. The CDR3 region is CASSQTGQGRRNIQYF. CDR3 sequence (DNA): TGCGCCAGCAGCCAAACCGGACAGGGGCGAAGGAACATTCAGTACTTC.

CDR3 region: CASSGSQGRTDTQYF. CDR3 sequence (DNA): TGTGCCAGCAGCGGCTCACAGGGGAGGACAGATACGCAGTATTTT. The chain carries TRBV9 and TRBJ2-3; maybe TRBD1 (7 bases). The CDR3 is 15 residues long. Germline assignment: CDR1 SGDLS and CDR2 YYNGEE. V lost 3 bases and J lost 3, with 14 bases in between.

This clonotype has a handful of counts. The chain carries TRBV5-1 and TRBJ2-7, with a tentative D call TRBD1 (6 bases). Trimming took 4 bases from V and 2 from J, leaving 16 bases between them. This CDR3 contains 15 residues. Germline V lookup: CDR1 SGHRS, CDR2 YFSETQ. The CDR3 DNA is TGCGCCAGCAGCCGACGACAGGATTCTGCCTACGAGCAGTACTTC. Protein product: CASSRRQDSAYEQYF.